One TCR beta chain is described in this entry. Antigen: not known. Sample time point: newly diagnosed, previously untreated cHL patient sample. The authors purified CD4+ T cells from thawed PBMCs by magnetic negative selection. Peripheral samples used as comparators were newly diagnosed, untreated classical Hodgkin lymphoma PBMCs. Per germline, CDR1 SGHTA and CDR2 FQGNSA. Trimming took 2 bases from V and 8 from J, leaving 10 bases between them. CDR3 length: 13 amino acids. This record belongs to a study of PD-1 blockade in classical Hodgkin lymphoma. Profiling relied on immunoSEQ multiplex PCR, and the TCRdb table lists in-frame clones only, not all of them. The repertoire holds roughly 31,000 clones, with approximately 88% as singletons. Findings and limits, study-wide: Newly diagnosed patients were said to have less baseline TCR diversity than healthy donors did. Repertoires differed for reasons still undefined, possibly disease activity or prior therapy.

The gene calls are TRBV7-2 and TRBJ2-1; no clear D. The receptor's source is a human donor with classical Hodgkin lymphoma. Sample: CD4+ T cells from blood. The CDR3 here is CASSLSVPDEQFF. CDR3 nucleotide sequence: TGTGCCAGCAGCTTATCTGTCCCCGATGAGCAGTTCTTC.